These 16 T cell receptor beta chains came from one sample sequenced in a study of T-cell reconstitution after alpha-beta-depleted transplantation in children (dated by TCRdb to between 2015 and 2016). Receptor libraries were prepared by PCR. The sequencer was an Illumina HiSeq 2500. To normalize quantification of the TCRbeta repertoire, the TCR libraries were built with molecular barcoding that relied on unique molecular identifiers. Clones were called with MiXCR by TCRdb after fastp trimmed the public reads at Q25, and only in-frame beta chains were retained. One record per CDR3 amino acid sequence lists the most common genes and DNA. The sample table holds some 240,000 distinct CDR3 sequences, of which approximately 9.9% were seen once. Of the sample, approximately 5% falls within the top ten clones. Sequencing was performed on PBMCs from the stem cell graft donor, taken from the stem cell graft. Every receptor here comes from a human donor who donated a stem cell graft to a child with SCID.

This clonotype has a handful of counts. V and J are TRBV7-2 and TRBJ2-1; 9 nucleotides agree with TRBD2. Germline loops: CDR1 SGHTA, CDR2 FQGNSA. This CDR3 region has 16 residues. Germline trimming cut 4 bases from V and 10 bases from J; bases unmatched to any gene: 14. The CDR3 spells CASSSRLRGGAQEQFF. For the CDR3, the DNA is TGTGCCAGCAGCTCGCGCCTTCGCGGGGGGGCTCAGGAGCAGTTCTTC. Looking up the rest from reference TRBV7-2 and TRBJ2-1 gives the full variable domain: GAGVSQSPSNKVTEKGKDVELRCDPISGHTALYWYRQSLGQGLEFLIYFQGNSAPDKSGLPSDRFSAERTGGSVSTLTIQRTQQEDSAVYLCASSSRLRGGAQEQFFGPGTRLTVL.

In this sample, this clonotype turned up many times. The V call is TRBV3-1, the J call TRBJ1-1; tentative D call: TRBD1 (5 bases). Germline loops: CDR1 LGHDT, CDR2 YNNKEL (reference sequence). The CDR3 is made up of 12 amino acids. Trimming stripped 1 base from V and 8 bases from J, with 8 bases between. The CDR3 reads CASSQVGEEAFF. Here the CDR3 DNA reads TGTGCCAGCAGCCAAGTAGGGGAGGAAGCTTTCTTT.

This clonotype was recorded many times. V gene TRBV29-1 combines with J gene TRBJ2-1; possibly TRBD1 for D (6 bases). The CDR3 is made up of 15 amino acids. The germline CDR1 and CDR2 sequences are SQVTM and ANQGSEA. V lost 4 bases, J lost 0 bases, and 13 bases lay in between. The chain's CDR3 is CSVVAGESSYNEQFF. In DNA form, the CDR3 reads TGCAGCGTTGTAGCAGGGGAAAGCTCCTACAATGAGCAGTTCTTC.

This clonotype was observed at least ten times. The chain recombines TRBV14 with TRBJ2-2; 10 positions match TRBD2. The CDR3 loop spans 18 amino acids. The junction had 6 bases not matched to a gene; V was cut back by 0 bases and J by 2 bases. The germline V gene has CDR1 SGHDN and CDR2 FVKESK. The DNA for the CDR3 is TGTGCCAGCAGCCAAGATTTTAGCGGGGGGACAAACACCGGGGAGCTGTTTTTT. As protein: CASSQDFSGGTNTGELFF.

This clonotype was recorded at least ten times. CDR3 region: CSVERSYNEQFF. In DNA, the CDR3 is TGCAGCGTTGAGCGGTCCTACAATGAGCAGTTCTTC. This chain joins TRBV29-1 and TRBJ2-1; no firm D call. Trimming shortened V by 3 bases and J by 1 base, and 4 bases separated the two germline ends. The CDR3 sequence is 12 residues long. The germline gives CDR1 SQVTM, CDR2 ANQGSEA.

This clonotype appeared many times. The junction does not match germline at one end; this may be a read error. The genes are TRBV5-1 and TRBJ1-3; D is undetermined. Per the germline V gene, CDR1 is SGHRS and CDR2 is YFSETQ. The CDR3 length is 15 residues. The CDR3 DNA follows: TGCGCCAGCAGGTTGGAACCGAACTCTGGAAACACCATATATTTT. Translating it yields CASRLEPNSGNTIYF.

This chain uses TRBV27 with TRBJ1-4; D uncertain. The CDR3 covers 15 residues. With 6 bases removed from V and 0 bases from J, the gap between germline ends came to 11 bases. Germline CDR1 MNHEY, CDR2 SMNVEV (reference sequence). The CDR3 loop reads CASSVRQATNEKLFF. The CDR3 region has the DNA TGTGCCAGCAGCGTCCGCCAGGCAACTAATGAAAAACTGTTTTTT.

This clonotype was observed at least ten times. This chain joins TRBV12-3 or TRBV12-4 and TRBJ1-1, with 8 positions matching TRBD1. Unmatched junction bases numbered 7, after V lost 3 bases and J lost 4 bases. The CDR3 has 15 amino acids. This CDR3 reads CASSFSGGGGTEAFF. The CDR3 DNA follows: TGTGCCAGCAGTTTTTCAGGGGGCGGTGGCACTGAAGCTTTCTTT.

This clonotype came up many times. V gene TRBV7-2 combines with J gene TRBJ1-6, with 7 bases lining up with TRBD1. This CDR3 region has 16 residues. The ends lost 4 bases at V and 4 bases at J; junction bases unmatched: 7. Germline V CDR1 and CDR2: SGHTA, FQGNSA. CDR3 sequence (DNA): TGTGCCAGCAGCTCTCGAGGGGGCGGATATAATTCACCCCTCCACTTT. Translated, it gives CASSSRGGGYNSPLHF.

This clonotype was detected many times. The genes are TRBV5-6 and TRBJ2-2, with D possibly being TRBD1 or TRBD2 (5 bases each). V shed 1 base and J shed 8 bases, with 18 bases lying between them. Germline lookup yields CDR1 SGHDT and CDR2 YYEEEE. The CDR3 runs 16 residues. CDR3 nucleotides: TGTGCCAGCAGCTTGTCGATGGAGGCCTGGGGGGGGGAGCTGTTTTTT. This codes for CASSLSMEAWGGELFF.

Many counts were recorded for this clonotype. This chain joins TRBV20-1 and TRBJ2-3; TRBD1 might be the D (6 bases). Deletions cut 0 bases from V and 6 bases from J, with 19 bases between. Germline V gene sequence: CDR1 DFQATT, CDR2 SNEGSKA (reference sequence). This CDR3 contains 16 residues. As DNA, the CDR3 is TGCAGTGCTAGAGAGAGGGGAACCCTGGGGGCGGATACGCAGTATTTT. Translation gives CSARERGTLGADTQYF.

This clonotype has at least ten counts. The rearrangement joins TRBV5-1 to TRBJ1-1; 9 bases match TRBD1. With 6 bases clipped from V and 8 bases from J, the junction kept 14 bases outside the gene matches. There are 15 residues in the CDR3. CDR1 and CDR2 (germline): SGHRS, YFSETQ. The CDR3 region has the DNA TGCGCCAGCACCAATATCCGGGACAGGGCCTCCGAAGCTTTCTTT. Amino acid sequence: CASTNIRDRASEAFF.

The sample holds many counts of this clonotype. The chain carries TRBV3-1 and TRBJ2-5; 7 bases are shared with TRBD1. From germline, CDR1 is LGHDT and CDR2 YNNKEL (reference sequence). The CDR3 is 15 amino acids. The ends lost 2 bases at V and 1 base at J; junction bases unmatched: 4. This CDR3 is CASSQPGTAQETQYF. CDR3 sequence (DNA): TGTGCCAGCAGCCAACCCGGGACAGCCCAAGAGACCCAGTACTTC.

This clonotype came up many times. The gene calls are TRBV2 and TRBJ2-1; a possible D gene is TRBD2 (5 bases). CDR3 length equals 15 residues. CDR1 and CDR2 from the germline V gene are SNHLY and FYNNEI. V was shortened by 4 bases and J by 7 bases, with 17 bases between the two germline ends. The chain's CDR3 is CASSVERPIWNEQFF. In DNA form, the CDR3 reads TGTGCCAGCAGTGTGGAGCGGCCGATTTGGAATGAGCAGTTCTTC.

The chain couples TRBV5-1 to TRBJ2-7, with D possibly TRBD1 on 6 matching bases. Germline V gene lookup returns CDR1 SGHRS and CDR2 YFSETQ. This CDR3 comprises 15 residues. V was cut by 1 base and J by 4 bases, with 15 bases left in between. The DNA for the CDR3 is TGCGCCAGCAGCTTGAGACAGGTTCCTTCATACGAGCAGTACTTC. It yields the protein CASSLRQVPSYEQYF.

This clonotype was recorded at least ten times. This chain joins TRBV5-6 and TRBJ1-6; D uncertain. Trimming removed 0 bases from V and 1 base from J, with 5 bases in between. CDR3 length: 15 amino acids. Germline CDR1 is SGHDT and CDR2 is YYEEEE. CDR3 loop: CASSLDGSYNSPLHF. CDR3 DNA: TGTGCCAGCAGCTTGGACGGATCCTATAATTCACCCCTCCACTTT. The full variable domain, with the rest looked up from reference TRBV5-6 and TRBJ1-6, is DAGVTQSPTHLIKTRGQQVTLRCSPKSGHDTVSWYQQALGQGPQFIFQYYEEEERQRGNFPDRFSGHQFPNYSSELNVNALLLGDSALYLCASSLDGSYNSPLHFGNGTRLTVT.